Below, one T cell receptor (beta chain) is given with its context. The source of the sample is a study of T cell repertoires and HLA-DP antigens. Study results and caveats: Clones undetected before culture averaged roughly 40% against one allele and around 53% against the other.

The CDR3 length is 14 residues. The V end lost 3 bases, the J end lost 0 bases, and 8 bases lay between the germline ends. The germline CDR1 and CDR2 sequences are KGHSH and LQKENI. Amplification used primers for 54 TRBV and 13 TRBJ segments. Only in-frame clones appear in the TCRdb table, and some are missing; sequencing was by immunoSEQ multiplex PCR. The table records some 2,400 clones, 70% to 75% of them present only once. CD4+ cells expanded for 15 days were restimulated roughly 25 h with allogeneic-DPB1 HeLa cells. HeLa stimulator cells carried retrovirally transduced HLA-DPA1/DPB1, HLA-DM, invariant chain and CD80. With around 50 U/mL IL-2, CD4+ responders met 100 Gy-irradiated HeLa cells at 3:1.

The V gene is TRBV18, the J gene TRBJ2-5; no firm D call. The sequence derives from a man between 60 and 70 years old in good health and CMV-seronegative. The sample taken for sequencing was CD137- CD4+ T cells from cultured PBMCs. As DNA, the CDR3 is TGTGCCAGCTCACCTCTCCGGGACCAAGAGACCCAGTACTTC. Residues: CASSPLRDQETQYF. Together with reference TRBV18 and TRBJ2-5, the CDR3 gives the full variable domain: NAGVMQNPRHLVRRRGQEARLRCSPMKGHSHVYWYRQLPEEGLKFMVYLQKENIIDESGMPKERFSAEFPKEGPSILRIQQVVRGDSAAYFCASSPLRDQETQYFGPGTRLLVL.